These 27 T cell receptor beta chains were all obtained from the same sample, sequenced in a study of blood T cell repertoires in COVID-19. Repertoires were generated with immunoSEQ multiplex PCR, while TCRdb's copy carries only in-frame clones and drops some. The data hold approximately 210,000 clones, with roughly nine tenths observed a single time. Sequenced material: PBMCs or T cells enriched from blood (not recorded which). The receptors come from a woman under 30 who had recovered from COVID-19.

This CDR3 is CASSLRTSGGARNTGELFF. For the CDR3, the DNA is TGTGCCAGCAGCTTAAGGACTAGCGGGGGGGCTCGGAACACCGGGGAGCTGTTTTTT. V is TRBV7-9 and J is TRBJ2-2; 15 nucleotides agree with TRBD2. Germline CDR1 reads SEHNR; CDR2 reads FQNEAQ (reference sequence). Germline trimming cut 2 bases from V and 1 base from J; bases unmatched to any gene: 5. This CDR3 has 19 residues.

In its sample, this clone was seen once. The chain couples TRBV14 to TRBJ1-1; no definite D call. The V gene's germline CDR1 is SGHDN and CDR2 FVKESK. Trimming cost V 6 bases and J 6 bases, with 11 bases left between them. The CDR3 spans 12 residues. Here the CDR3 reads CASRQQEAEAFF. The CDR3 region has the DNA TGTGCCAGCAGACAGCAGGAGGCTGAAGCTTTCTTT.

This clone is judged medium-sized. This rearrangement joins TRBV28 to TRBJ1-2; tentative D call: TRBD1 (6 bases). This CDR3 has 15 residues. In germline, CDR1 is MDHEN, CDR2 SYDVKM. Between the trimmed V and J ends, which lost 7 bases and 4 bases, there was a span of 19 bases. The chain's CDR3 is CASTLGAGPAYGYTF. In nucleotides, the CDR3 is TGTGCCAGCACTCTGGGGGCAGGGCCGGCCTATGGCTACACCTTC.

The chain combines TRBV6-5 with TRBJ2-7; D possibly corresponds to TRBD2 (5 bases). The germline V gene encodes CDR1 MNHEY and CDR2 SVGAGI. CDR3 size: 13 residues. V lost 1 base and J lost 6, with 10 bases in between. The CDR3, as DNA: TGTGCCAGCAGTTACTTCGGGATGGCCGAGCAGTACTTC. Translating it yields CASSYFGMAEQYF.

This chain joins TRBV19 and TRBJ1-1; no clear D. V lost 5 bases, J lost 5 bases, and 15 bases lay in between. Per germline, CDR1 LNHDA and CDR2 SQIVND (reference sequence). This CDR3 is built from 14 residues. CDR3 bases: TGTGCCAGTAGTGGTAGACTCCGTTGGACTGAAGCTTTCTTT. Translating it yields CASSGRLRWTEAFF.

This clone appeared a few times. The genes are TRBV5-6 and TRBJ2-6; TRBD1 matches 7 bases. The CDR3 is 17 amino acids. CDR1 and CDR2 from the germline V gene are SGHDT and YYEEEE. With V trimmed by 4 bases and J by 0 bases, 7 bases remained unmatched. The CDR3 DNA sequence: TGTGCCAGCAGCCGACAGGGCCCTAGCTCTGGGGCCAACGTCCTGACTTTC. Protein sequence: CASSRQGPSSGANVLTF.

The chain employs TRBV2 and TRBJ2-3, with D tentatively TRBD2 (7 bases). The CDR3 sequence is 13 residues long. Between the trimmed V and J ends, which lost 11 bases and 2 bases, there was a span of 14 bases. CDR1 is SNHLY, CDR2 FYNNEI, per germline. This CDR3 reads CAGEGHFTDTQYF. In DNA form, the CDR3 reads TGTGCCGGGGAGGGACATTTCACAGATACGCAGTATTTT.

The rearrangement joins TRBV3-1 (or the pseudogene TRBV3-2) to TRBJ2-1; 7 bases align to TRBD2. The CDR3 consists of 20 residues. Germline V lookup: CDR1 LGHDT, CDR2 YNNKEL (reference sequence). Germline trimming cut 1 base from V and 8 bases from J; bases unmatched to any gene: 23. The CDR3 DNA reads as TGTGCCAGCAGCCAAGGCTCGTTGACTAGCCCAGCTTATCAGAGCCATGAGCAGTTCTTC. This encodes CASSQGSLTSPAYQSHEQFF.

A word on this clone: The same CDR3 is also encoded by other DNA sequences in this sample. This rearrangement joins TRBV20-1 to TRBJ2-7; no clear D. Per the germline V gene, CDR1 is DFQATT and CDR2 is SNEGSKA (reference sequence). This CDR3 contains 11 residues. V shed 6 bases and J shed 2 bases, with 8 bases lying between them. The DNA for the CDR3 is TGCAGTGCAAGTCCAACCTACGAGCAGTACTTC. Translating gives CSASPTYEQYF.

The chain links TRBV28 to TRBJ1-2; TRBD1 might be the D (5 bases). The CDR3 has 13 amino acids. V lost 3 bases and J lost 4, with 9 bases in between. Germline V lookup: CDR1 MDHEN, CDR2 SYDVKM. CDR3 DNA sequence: TGTGCCAGCAGTTTGACAGTGGCCTATGGCTACACCTTC. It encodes CASSLTVAYGYTF.

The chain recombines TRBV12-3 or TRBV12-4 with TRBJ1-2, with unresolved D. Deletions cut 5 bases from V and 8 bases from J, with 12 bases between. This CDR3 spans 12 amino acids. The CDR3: CASSLPPGGYTF. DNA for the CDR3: TGTGCCAGCAGTCTCCCCCCGGGGGGCTACACCTTC.

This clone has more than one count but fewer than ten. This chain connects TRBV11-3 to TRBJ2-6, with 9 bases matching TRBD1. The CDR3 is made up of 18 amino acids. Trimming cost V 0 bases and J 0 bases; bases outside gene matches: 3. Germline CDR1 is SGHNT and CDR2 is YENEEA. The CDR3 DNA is TGTGCCAGCAGCTTAGATGGGACAGGGAGCTCTGGGGCCAACGTCCTGACTTTC. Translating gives CASSLDGTGSSGANVLTF.

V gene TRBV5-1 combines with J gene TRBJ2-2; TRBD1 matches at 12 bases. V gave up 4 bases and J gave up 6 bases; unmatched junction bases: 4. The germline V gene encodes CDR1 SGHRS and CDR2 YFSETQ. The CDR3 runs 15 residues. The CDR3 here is CASSGGQGAAGELFF. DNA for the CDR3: TGCGCCAGCAGCGGGGGACAGGGGGCCGCCGGGGAGCTGTTTTTT. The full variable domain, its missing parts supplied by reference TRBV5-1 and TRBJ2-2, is KAGVTQTPRYLIKTRGQQVTLSCSPISGHRSVSWYQQTPGQGLQFLFEYFSETQRNKGNFPGRFSGRQFSNSRSEMNVSTLELGDSALYLCASSGGQGAAGELFFGEGSRLTVL.

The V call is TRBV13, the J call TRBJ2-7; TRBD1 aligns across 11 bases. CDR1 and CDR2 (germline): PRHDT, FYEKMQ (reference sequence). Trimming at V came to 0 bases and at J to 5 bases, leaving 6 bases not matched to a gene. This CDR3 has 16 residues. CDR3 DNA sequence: TGTGCCAGCAGCTTAGGGTTTTTGGGACAGGGGGACGAGCAGTACTTC. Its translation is CASSLGFLGQGDEQYF.

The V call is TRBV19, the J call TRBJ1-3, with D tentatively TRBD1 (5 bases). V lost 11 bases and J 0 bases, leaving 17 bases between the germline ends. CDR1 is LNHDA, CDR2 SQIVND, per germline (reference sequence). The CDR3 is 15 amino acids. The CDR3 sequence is CAGTQGQYSGNTIYF. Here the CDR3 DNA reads TGTGCCGGTACTCAGGGTCAGTACTCTGGAAACACCATATATTTT. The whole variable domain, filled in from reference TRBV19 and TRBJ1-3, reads DGGITQSPKYLFRKEGQNVTLSCEQNLNHDAMYWYRQDPGQGLRLIYYSQIVNDFQKGDIAEGYSVSREKKESFPLTVTSAQKNPTAFYLCAGTQGQYSGNTIYFGEGSWLTVV.

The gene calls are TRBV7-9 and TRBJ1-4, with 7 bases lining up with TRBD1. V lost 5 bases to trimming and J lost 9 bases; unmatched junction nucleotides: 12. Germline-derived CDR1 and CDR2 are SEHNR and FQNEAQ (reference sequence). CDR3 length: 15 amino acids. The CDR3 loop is CASSPQTGKAKKLFF. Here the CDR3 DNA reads TGTGCCAGCAGCCCCCAGACAGGGAAGGCGAAAAAACTGTTTTTT.

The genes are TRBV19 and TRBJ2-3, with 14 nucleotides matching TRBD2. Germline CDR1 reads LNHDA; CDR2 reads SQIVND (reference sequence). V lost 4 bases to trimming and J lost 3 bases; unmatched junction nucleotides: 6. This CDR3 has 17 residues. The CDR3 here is CASSRARLAGGTDTQYF. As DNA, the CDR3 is TGTGCCAGTAGTAGAGCCCGACTAGCGGGGGGGACAGATACGCAGTATTTT.

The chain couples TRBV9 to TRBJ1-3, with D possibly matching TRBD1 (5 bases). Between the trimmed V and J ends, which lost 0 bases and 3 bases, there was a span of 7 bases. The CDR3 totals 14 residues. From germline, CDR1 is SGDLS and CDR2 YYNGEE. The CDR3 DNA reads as TGTGCCAGCAGCGTAGCAGGGAATGGAAACACCATATATTTT. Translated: CASSVAGNGNTIYF.

The chain's CDR3 is CASSASVDTRGDTQYF. In nucleotides, the CDR3 is TGTGCCAGCAGCGCCTCCGTGGACACCCGAGGCGATACGCAGTATTTT. V usage is TRBV9 and J usage is TRBJ2-3, with D maybe TRBD1 (5 bases). Trimming took off 3 bases at V and 6 bases at J, with 20 bases between the two ends. CDR1 and CDR2 (germline): SGDLS, YYNGEE. The CDR3 sequence is 16 residues long.

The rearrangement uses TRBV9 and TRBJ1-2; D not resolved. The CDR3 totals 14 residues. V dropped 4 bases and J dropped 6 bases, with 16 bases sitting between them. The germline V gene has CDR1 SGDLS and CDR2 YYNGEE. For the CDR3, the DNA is TGTGCCAGCAGCCCACAGATAGGAATCCATGGCTACACCTTC. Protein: CASSPQIGIHGYTF. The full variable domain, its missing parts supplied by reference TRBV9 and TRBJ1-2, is DSGVTQTPKHLITATGQRVTLRCSPRSGDLSVYWYQQSLDQGLQFLIQYYNGEERAKGNILERFSAQQFPDLHSELNLSSLELGDSALYFCASSPQIGIHGYTFGSGTRLTVV.

CDR3 residues: CASSGRGGTDTQYF. DNA of the CDR3: TGTGCCAGTAGTGGGCGGGGGGGCACAGATACGCAGTATTTT. The chain combines TRBV19 with TRBJ2-3; 8 bases are shared with TRBD2. V was clipped by 5 bases and J by 1 base; unmatched bases: 2. Germline V gives CDR1 LNHDA, CDR2 SQIVND (reference sequence). The CDR3 covers 14 residues.

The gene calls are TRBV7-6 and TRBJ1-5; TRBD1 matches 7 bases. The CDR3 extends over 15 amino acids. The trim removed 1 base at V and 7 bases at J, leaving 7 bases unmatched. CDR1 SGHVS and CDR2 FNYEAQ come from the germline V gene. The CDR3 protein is CASSLVGGAEQPQHF. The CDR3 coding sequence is TGTGCCAGCAGCTTAGTAGGGGGCGCGGAGCAGCCCCAGCATTTT.

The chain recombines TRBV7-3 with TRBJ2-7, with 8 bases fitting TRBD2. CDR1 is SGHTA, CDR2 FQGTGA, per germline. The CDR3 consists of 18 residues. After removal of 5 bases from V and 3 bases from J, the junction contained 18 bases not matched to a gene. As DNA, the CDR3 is TGTGCCAGCAGCCCGACTGAGGTAGTTAGCGGGGAGAACTACGAGCAGTACTTC. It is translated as CASSPTEVVSGENYEQYF. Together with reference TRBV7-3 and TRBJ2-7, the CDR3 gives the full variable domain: GAGVSQTPSNKVTEKGKYVELRCDPISGHTALYWYRQSLGQGPEFLIYFQGTGAADDSGLPNDRFFAVRPEGSVSTLKIQRTERGDSAVYLCASSPTEVVSGENYEQYFGPGTRLTVT.

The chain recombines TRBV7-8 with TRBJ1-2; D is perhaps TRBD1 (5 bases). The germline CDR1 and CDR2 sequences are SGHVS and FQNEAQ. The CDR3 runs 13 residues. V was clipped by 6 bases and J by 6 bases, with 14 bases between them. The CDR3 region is CASRPGTHHGYTF. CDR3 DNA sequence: TGTGCCAGCAGACCCGGGACTCACCATGGCTACACCTTC.

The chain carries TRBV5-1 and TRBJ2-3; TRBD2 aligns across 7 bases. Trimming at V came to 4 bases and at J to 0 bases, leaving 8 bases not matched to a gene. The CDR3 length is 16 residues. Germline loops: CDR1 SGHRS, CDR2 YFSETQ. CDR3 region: CASSGQPAGSTDTQYF. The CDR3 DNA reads TGCGCCAGCAGCGGGCAGCCAGCGGGGAGCACAGATACGCAGTATTTT.

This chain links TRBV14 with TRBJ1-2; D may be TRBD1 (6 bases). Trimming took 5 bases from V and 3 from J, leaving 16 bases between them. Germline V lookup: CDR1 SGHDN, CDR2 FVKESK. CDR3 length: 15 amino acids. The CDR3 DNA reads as TGTGCCAGCAGCTTGCAGGGGACGGTGGACTATGGCTACACCTTC. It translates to CASSLQGTVDYGYTF.

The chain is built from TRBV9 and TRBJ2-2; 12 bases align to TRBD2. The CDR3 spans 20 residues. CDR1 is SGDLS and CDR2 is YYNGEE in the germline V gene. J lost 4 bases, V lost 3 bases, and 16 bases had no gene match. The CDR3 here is CASSAGPRLAGGPSTGELFF. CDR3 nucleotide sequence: TGTGCCAGCAGCGCCGGGCCTCGGCTAGCGGGGGGGCCGAGCACCGGGGAGCTGTTTTTT.